These T cell receptor beta chains were read from a single sample in a study of blood T cells in healthy people across ages. TCRdb passed the 5' RACE reads through MiXCR, listing each CDR3 protein once. The data show approximately 900,000 distinct CDR3 sequences, with about 48% seen just once and roughly 12% held by the top ten. The source material was blood. All receptors come from a man aged 30-40 years in good health. CDR3s include the opening cysteine and the closing phenylalanine or tryptophan. A D gene is named only where the DNA matches it firmly. Clone size is shown for a subset of rows, as once, few, many or a class of expanded clone.

CDR3nt	CDR3aa	d_gene	j_gene	len	v_gene	abundance
TGTGCCAGCATCCTCTTTGGACAGGGAAACTCTGGGGCCAACGTCCTGACTTTC	CASILFGQGNSGANVLTF	TRBD1	TRBJ2-6	18	TRBV12-3/TRBV12-4	-
TGCGCCAGCAGCCAAGGTGCTATGGGGGATGGCTACACCTTC	CASSQGAMGDGYTF	-	TRBJ1-2	14	TRBV4-3	few
TGTGCCAGCAGCCAAGTGGGGGGTTCGGGGAGCTACGAGCAGTACTTC	CASSQVGGSGSYEQYF	-	TRBJ2-7	16	TRBV21-1	-
TGTGCCAGCAGTGACTCGATCAGCTCCGATCGTCAGTTCTTC	CASSDSISSDRQFF	-	TRBJ2-1	14	TRBV6-4	-
TGTGCCAGCAGCCACCGACCTCCTTCTAGCGGGGGGGCGAGGCCCACCGGGGAGCTGTTTTTT	CASSHRPPSSGGARPTGELFF	TRBD2	TRBJ2-2	21	TRBV3-1	-
TGCACCAGCAGCTTGGAGGGGGCGAGTGGCTACACCTTC	CTSSLEGASGYTF	TRBD1	TRBJ1-2	13	TRBV5-1	-
TGTGCCAGCAGCCCCGGGAGCGCGGGGGAGACCCAGTACTTC	CASSPGSAGETQYF	-	TRBJ2-5	14	TRBV7-3	-
TGTGCCAGCAGCTTAGTCGGCTATCGGGTCACAGATACGCAGTATTTT	CASSLVGYRVTDTQYF	-	TRBJ2-3	16	TRBV13	few
TGTGCCAGCAGCGGACGGGGTCAGGAGACCCAGTACTTC	CASSGRGQETQYF	-	TRBJ2-5	13	TRBV9	-
TGCGCCAGCAGCTTGAAGTTCCAAGAGACCCAGTACTTC	CASSLKFQETQYF	-	TRBJ2-5	13	TRBV5-1	few
TGCAGCTACAAGCAGGTCCCCGGTATAGATACGCAGTATTTT	CSYKQVPGIDTQYF	-	TRBJ2-3	14	TRBV29-1	-
TGTGCCAGCAGCCTAGGGCGGCTTTCAGATACGCAGTATTTT	CASSLGRLSDTQYF	-	TRBJ2-3	14	TRBV7-6	-
TGCGCCAGCAGCGTGTGGCAGGCAACCTACGAGCAGTACTTC	CASSVWQATYEQYF	-	TRBJ2-7	14	TRBV5-1	-
TGTGCCAGCAGCCGGGACAGGGGGCGTATTATCGGAGAGACCCAGTACTTC	CASSRDRGRIIGETQYF	TRBD1	TRBJ2-5	17	TRBV28	-